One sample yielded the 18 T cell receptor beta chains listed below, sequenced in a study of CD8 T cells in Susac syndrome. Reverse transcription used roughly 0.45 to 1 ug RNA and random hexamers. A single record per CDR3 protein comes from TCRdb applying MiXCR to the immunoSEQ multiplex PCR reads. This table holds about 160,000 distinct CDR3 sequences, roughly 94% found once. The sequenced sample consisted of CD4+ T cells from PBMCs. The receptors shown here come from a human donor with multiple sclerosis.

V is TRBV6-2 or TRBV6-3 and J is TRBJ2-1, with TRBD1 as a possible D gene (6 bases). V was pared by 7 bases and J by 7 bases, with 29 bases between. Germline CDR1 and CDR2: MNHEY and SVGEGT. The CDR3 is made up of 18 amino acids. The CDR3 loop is CASTRPLTGTPGKNEQFF. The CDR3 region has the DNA TGTGCCAGCACCAGACCCTTAACCGGGACACCGGGGAAGAATGAGCAGTTCTTC.

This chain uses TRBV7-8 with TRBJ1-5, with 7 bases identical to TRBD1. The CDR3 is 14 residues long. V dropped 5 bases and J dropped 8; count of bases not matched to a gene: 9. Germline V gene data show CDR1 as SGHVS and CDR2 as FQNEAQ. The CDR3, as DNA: TGTGCCAGCAGCCTCCAGACAGGGAGAGAGCCCCAGCATTTT. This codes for CASSLQTGREPQHF.

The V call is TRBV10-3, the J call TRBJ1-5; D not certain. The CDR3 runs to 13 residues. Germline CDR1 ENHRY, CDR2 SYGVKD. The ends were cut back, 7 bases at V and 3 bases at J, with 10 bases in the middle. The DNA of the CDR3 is TGTGCCATCACGTCGAGTTTCAATCAGCCCCAGCATTTT. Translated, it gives CAITSSFNQPQHF.

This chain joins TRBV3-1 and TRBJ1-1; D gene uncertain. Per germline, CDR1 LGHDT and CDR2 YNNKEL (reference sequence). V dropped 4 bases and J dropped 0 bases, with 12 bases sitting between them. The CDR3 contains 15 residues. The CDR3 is CASSRISGLNTEAFF. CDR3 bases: TGTGCCAGCAGCCGCATATCCGGGCTGAACACTGAAGCTTTCTTT.

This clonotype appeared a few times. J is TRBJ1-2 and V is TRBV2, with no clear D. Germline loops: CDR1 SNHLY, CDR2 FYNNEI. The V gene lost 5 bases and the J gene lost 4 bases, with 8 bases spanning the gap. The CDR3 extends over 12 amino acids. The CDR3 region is CASSTDSYGYTF. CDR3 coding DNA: TGTGCCAGCAGTACGGACTCCTATGGCTACACCTTC.

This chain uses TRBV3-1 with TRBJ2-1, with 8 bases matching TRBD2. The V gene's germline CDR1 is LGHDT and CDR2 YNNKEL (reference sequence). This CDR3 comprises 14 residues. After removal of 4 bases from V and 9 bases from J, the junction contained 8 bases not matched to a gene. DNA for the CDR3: TGTGCCAGCAGCCTTTTGGTTAGCGGGACTGAGCAGTTCTTC. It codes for CASSLLVSGTEQFF.

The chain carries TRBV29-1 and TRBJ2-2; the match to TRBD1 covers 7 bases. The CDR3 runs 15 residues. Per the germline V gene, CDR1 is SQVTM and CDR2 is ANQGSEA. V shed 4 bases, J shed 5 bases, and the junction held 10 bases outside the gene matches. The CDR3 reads CSVVFGTAGTGELFF. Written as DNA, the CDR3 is TGCAGCGTTGTCTTTGGGACAGCAGGGACCGGGGAGCTGTTTTTT.

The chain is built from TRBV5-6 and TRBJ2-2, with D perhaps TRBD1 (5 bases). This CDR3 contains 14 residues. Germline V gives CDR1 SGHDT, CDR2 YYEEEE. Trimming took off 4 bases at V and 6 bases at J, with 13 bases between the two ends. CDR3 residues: CASSPTDLSGELFF. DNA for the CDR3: TGTGCCAGCAGCCCGACAGATTTGTCCGGGGAGCTGTTTTTT.

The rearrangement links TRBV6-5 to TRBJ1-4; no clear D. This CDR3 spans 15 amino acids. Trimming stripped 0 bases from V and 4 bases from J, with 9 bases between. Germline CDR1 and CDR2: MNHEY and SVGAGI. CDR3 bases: TGTGCCAGCAGTTACTCCTGGGGTCTTAATGAAAAACTGTTTTTT. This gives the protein CASSYSWGLNEKLFF.

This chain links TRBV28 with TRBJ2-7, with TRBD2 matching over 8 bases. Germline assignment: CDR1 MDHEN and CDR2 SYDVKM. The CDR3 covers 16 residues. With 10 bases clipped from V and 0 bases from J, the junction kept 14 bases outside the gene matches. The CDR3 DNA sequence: TGTGCCACTTCTTCGTTAGCGGGGATCCCCTCCTACGAGCAGTACTTC. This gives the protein CATSSLAGIPSYEQYF.

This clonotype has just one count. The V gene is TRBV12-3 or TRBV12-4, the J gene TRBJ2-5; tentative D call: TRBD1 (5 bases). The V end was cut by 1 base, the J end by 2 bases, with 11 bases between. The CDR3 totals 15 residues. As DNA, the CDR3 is TGTGCCAGCAGTTTAGGAGACAGATATCAAGAGACCCAGTACTTC. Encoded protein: CASSLGDRYQETQYF.

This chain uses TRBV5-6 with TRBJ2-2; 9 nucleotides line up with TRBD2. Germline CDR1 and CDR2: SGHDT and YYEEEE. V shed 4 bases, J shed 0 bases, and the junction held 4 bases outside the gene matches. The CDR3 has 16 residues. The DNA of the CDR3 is TGTGCCAGCAGCCACGGACTAGCGCCGAACACCGGGGAGCTGTTTTTT. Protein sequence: CASSHGLAPNTGELFF.

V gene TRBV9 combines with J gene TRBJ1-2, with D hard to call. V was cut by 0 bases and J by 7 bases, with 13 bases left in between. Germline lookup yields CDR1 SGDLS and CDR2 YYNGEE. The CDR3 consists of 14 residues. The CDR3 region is CASSVGTLPLGYTF. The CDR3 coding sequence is TGTGCCAGCAGCGTAGGTACCCTCCCCCTTGGCTACACCTTC.

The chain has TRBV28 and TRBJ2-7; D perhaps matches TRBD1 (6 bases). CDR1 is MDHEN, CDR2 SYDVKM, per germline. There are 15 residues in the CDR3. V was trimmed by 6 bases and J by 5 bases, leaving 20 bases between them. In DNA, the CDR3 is TGTGCCAGCAGCCCCCGACTGGGGGCGTCCAACGAGCAGTACTTC. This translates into CASSPRLGASNEQYF.

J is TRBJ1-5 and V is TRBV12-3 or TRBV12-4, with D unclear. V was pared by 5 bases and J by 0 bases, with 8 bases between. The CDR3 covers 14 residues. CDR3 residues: CASSPTVSNQPQHF. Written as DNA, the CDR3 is TGTGCCAGCAGTCCTACAGTTAGCAATCAGCCCCAGCATTTT.

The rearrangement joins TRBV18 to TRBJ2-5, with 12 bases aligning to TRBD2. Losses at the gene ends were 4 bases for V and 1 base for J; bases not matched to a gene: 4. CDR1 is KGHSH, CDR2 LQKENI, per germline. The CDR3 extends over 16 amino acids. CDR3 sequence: CASSLTSGRLQETQYF. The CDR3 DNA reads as TGTGCCAGCTCACTGACTAGCGGGAGACTCCAAGAGACCCAGTACTTC.

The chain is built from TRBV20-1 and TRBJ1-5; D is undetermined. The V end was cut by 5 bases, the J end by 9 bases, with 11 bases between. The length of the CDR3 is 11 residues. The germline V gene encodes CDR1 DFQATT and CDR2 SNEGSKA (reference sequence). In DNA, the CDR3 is TGCAGTGCTGGACGAGCAGCGCCCCAGCATTTT. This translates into CSAGRAAPQHF.

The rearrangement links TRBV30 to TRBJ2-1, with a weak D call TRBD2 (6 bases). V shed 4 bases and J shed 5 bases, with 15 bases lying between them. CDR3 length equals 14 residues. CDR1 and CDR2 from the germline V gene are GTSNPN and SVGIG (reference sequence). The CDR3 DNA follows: TGTGCCTGGATGGGGGGAGGAGTCCACAATGAGCAGTTCTTC. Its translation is CAWMGGGVHNEQFF.